These T cell receptor beta chains were read from a single sample in a study of blood T cell repertoires in COVID-19. Method: immunoSEQ multiplex PCR; TCRdb's copy keeps in-frame clones and lacks some. The sample yields around 390,000 clones, approximately 90% seen once. The sequenced sample consisted of PBMCs or T cells enriched from blood (not recorded which). Source of these receptors: a woman aged 50 to 65 who had recovered from COVID-19. Both conserved end residues are part of each CDR3. The D gene is left open where the match is weak. The size entry is marked missing in some rows and otherwise reads once, few, many or a size class.

CASRLPGVGNSPLHF TGCGCCAGCAGGTTGCCGGGGGTTGGGAATTCACCCCTCCACTTT TRBJ1-6 . . TRBV5-1
CASSQGKAGVLYEQYF TGTGCCAGCAGCCAAGGTAAAGCGGGGGTACTCTACGAGCAGTACTTC TRBJ2-7 TRBD2 . TRBV4-2
CATSREGQALSGNTIYF TGTGCCACCAGCAGAGAAGGACAGGCCTTGTCTGGAAACACCATATATTTT TRBJ1-3 TRBD1 . TRBV15
CASSLKEGFRSYEQYF TGTGCCAGCAGCTTAAAGGAGGGCTTCAGGTCCTACGAGCAGTACTTC TRBJ2-7 . . TRBV7-9
CASSPPSQDHGTQYF TGTGCCAGCTCACCACCTTCACAGGACCACGGGACCCAGTACTTC TRBJ2-5 . . TRBV18
CAISEGAGGAVFGNQPQHF TGTGCCATCAGTGAAGGGGCAGGGGGCGCGGTTTTTGGCAATCAGCCCCAGCATTTT TRBJ1-5 TRBD1 . TRBV10-3
CASSPLGTGTYEQYF TGCGCCAGCAGCCCCTTGGGGACAGGGACCTACGAGCAGTACTTC TRBJ2-7 TRBD1 few TRBV4-1
CASSVVGGSFDEQYF TGTGCCAGCAGCGTAGTGGGGGGAAGTTTCGACGAGCAGTACTTC TRBJ2-7 . . TRBV9
CASSLALSYGYTF TGTGCCAGCAGCTTGGCCCTCTCATATGGCTACACCTTC TRBJ1-2 . . TRBV7-9
CAWKRTTGYNSPLHF TGTGCCTGGAAGAGAACGACAGGGTATAATTCACCCCTCCACTTT TRBJ1-6 TRBD1 . TRBV30
CAISPEQGYYGYTF TGTGCCATCTCCCCCGAGCAGGGGTACTATGGCTACACCTTC TRBJ1-2 . . TRBV10-3
CASSITYSNQPQHF TGTGCCAGTAGTATCACTTATAGCAATCAGCCCCAGCATTTT TRBJ1-5 . few TRBV19
CASSQEFDRELAGELFF TGCGCCAGCAGCCAAGAGTTCGACAGGGAGCTTGCCGGGGAGCTGTTTTTT TRBJ2-2 TRBD1 . TRBV4-3
CASSLQGTEAFF TGCGCCAGCAGCTTACAGGGGACTGAAGCTTTCTTT TRBJ1-1 TRBD1 . TRBV5-1
CASSYRTGGYTF TGTGCCAGCAGTTACCGGACAGGGGGCTACACCTTC TRBJ1-2 TRBD1 . TRBV28
CASSQDPFAGGASFSVVNEQFF TGTGCCAGCAGCCAAGACCCCTTTGCAGGGGGCGCGAGTTTTTCGGTTGTCAATGAGCAGTTCTTC TRBJ2-1 TRBD1 . TRBV4-2
CASSQEQANYGYTF TGTGCCAGCTCACAAGAACAGGCCAACTATGGCTACACCTTC TRBJ1-2 . . TRBV18
CASSWGTVNQPQHF TGTGCCAGCAGTTGGGGCACCGTTAATCAGCCCCAGCATTTT TRBJ1-5 . . TRBV5-5
CALQGVGEKLFF TGTGCCTTGCAGGGGGTCGGGGAAAAACTGTTTTTT TRBJ1-4 TRBD1 few TRBV30
CASSVYEQYF TGTGCCAGCAGTGTATACGAGCAGTACTTC TRBJ2-7 . . TRBV27
CASSLMTSGGSDTQYF TGTGCCAGCAGCTTAATGACTAGCGGGGGGTCGGATACGCAGTATTTT TRBJ2-3 TRBD2 . TRBV11-1
CASSQENSGRSYEQYF TGCGCCAGCAGCCAAGAAAATAGCGGGCGTTCCTACGAGCAGTACTTC TRBJ2-7 TRBD2 . TRBV4-1
CASSLARGTNQPQHF TGTGCCAGCAGCTTGGCCCGGGGGACCAATCAGCCCCAGCATTTT TRBJ1-5 . . TRBV5-5
CASSRSRVGSGNTIYF TGTGCCAGCAGCAGGAGCAGGGTTGGCTCTGGAAACACCATATATTTT TRBJ1-3 . . TRBV2
CASSIEGLGVTAGELFF TGCGCCAGCAGCATAGAAGGACTAGGGGTTACGGCCGGGGAGCTGTTTTTT TRBJ2-2 TRBD2 once TRBV5-1
CASSTTGGPSYNSPLHF TGTGCCAGCAGTACGACAGGGGGCCCTTCCTATAATTCACCCCTCCACTTT TRBJ1-6 TRBD1 few TRBV28
CASSLGTGYTEAFF TGTGCCAGCAGCCTCGGGACAGGGTACACTGAAGCTTTCTTT TRBJ1-1 TRBD1 . TRBV5-4
CASSTDRGGWFAYF TGTGCCAGCAGCACAGACAGGGGGGGTTGGTTCGCGTACTTC TRBJ2-4 TRBD1 . TRBV28
CASSLGTRYETQYF TGCGCCAGCAGCCTGGGGACTAGGTATGAGACCCAGTACTTC TRBJ2-5 TRBD2 once TRBV10-2
CASSVGLAGGQETQYF TGTGCCAGCAGCGTAGGTTTAGCGGGGGGCCAAGAGACCCAGTACTTC TRBJ2-5 TRBD2 . TRBV9
CSVDGGNTEAFF TGCAGCGTTGATGGAGGGAACACTGAAGCTTTCTTT TRBJ1-1 . . TRBV29-1
CASSFRGGTYEQYF TGTGCCAGCAGCTTTCGAGGGGGAACCTACGAGCAGTACTTC TRBJ2-7 . . TRBV5-4
CASSRGQQNTEAFF TGTGCCAGCTCGCGGGGACAGCAGAACACTGAAGCTTTCTTT TRBJ1-1 TRBD1 once TRBV18
CAWSEGQGMDTQYF TGTGCCTGGAGTGAAGGACAGGGGATGGATACGCAGTATTTT TRBJ2-3 TRBD1 . TRBV30
CSVEDLAGLDTEAFF TGCAGCGTTGAAGATCTTGCGGGTTTGGACACTGAAGCTTTCTTT TRBJ1-1 . . TRBV29-1
CASSRGERGVYEQYF TGTGCCAGCAGCCGGGGAGAGCGGGGGGTCTACGAGCAGTACTTC TRBJ2-7 TRBD2 . TRBV6-5
CAWGQVGTGELFF TGTGCCTGGGGCCAGGTGGGCACCGGGGAGCTGTTTTTT TRBJ2-2 . . TRBV30
CASSDAQGTAFF TGTGCCAGCAGTGACGCACAGGGTACAGCTTTCTTT TRBJ1-1 . . TRBV6-1
CASSFEAGGYGYTF TGCGCCAGCAGCTTCGAAGCAGGGGGCTATGGCTACACCTTC TRBJ1-2 TRBD1 . TRBV5-1
CASSQGLLGLAGAYNEQFF TGTGCCAGCAGCCAAGGACTACTCGGGCTAGCGGGGGCCTACAATGAGCAGTTCTTC TRBJ2-1 TRBD2 . TRBV3-1/TRBV3-2
CASSQARTAEAFF TGTGCCAGCAGCCAAGCTAGGACAGCTGAAGCTTTCTTT TRBJ1-1 . . TRBV14
CAISDSDRNYGYTF TGTGCCATCAGTGACTCGGACAGGAACTATGGCTACACCTTC TRBJ1-2 TRBD1 . TRBV10-3
CASSVSPTDTQYF TGTGCCAGCAGCGTCAGTCCCACAGATACGCAGTATTTT TRBJ2-3 . . TRBV9
CASSLSWTGATNTGELFF TGTGCCAGCAGCTTATCATGGACAGGGGCTACGAACACCGGGGAGCTGTTTTTT TRBJ2-2 TRBD1 . TRBV11-2
CASSYQADGANVLTF TGTGCCAGCAGTTACCAGGCAGACGGGGCCAACGTCCTGACTTTC TRBJ2-6 . . TRBV6-5